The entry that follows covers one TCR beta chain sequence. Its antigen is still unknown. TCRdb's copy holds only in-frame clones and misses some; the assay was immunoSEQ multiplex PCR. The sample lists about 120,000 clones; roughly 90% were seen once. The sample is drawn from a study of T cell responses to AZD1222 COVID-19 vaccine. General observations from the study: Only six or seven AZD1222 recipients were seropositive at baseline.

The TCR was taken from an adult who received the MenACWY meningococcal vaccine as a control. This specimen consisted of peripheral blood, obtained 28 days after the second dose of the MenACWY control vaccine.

This chain's CDR3 is CASSQAGTYYGYTF. The CDR3 nucleotides are TGTGCCAGCAGCCAAGCGGGCACGTACTATGGCTACACCTTC. The rearrangement joins TRBV14 to TRBJ1-2; D not resolved. Germline loops: CDR1 SGHDN, CDR2 FVKESK. This CDR3 comprises 14 residues. The ends were cut back, 1 base at V and 3 bases at J, with 9 bases in the middle.